This T cell receptor beta chain was profiled in a study of blood T cells in healthy people across ages. Findings and limits, study-wide: For the donors, CMV status was unknown and possibly confounded expanded clonotype changes. In long-lived donors, naive CD4+ cell counts and diversity exceeded those of aged donors.

Using a J-beta primer mix together with a sample-barcoded 5' primer, a second PCR was run for about 7 to 12 cycles. A template-switch adaptor with 12 random nucleotides tagged each cDNA molecule. Each CDR3 protein is one row after TCRdb ran MiXCR on the 5' RACE reads. The profile shows around 900,000 distinct CDR3 sequences, 25% to 35% of them singletons. Per sample, extraction of total RNA gave at least 6 micrograms in every case. As regards this clonotype: No antigen is known for it.

The receptor comes from a woman of 80 years or more in good health. Sequences were obtained from blood.

The CDR3 bases are TGTGCCAGCCGCCTCGCCCGGGGGAACGGGGAGCTGTTTTTT. Its translation is CASRLARGNGELFF. The J gene is TRBJ2-2, the V gene TRBV11-3; D may be TRBD2 (6 bases). The CDR3 has 14 residues. CDR1 is SGHNT and CDR2 is YENEEA in the germline V gene. Trimming shortened V by 8 bases and J by 7 bases, and 17 bases separated the two germline ends.